Below, 25 T cell receptor beta chains from the same sample are listed, as sequenced in a study of cytotoxic CD8 clonotypes in ibrutinib-treated CLL. Libraries were prepared by immunoSEQ multiplex PCR; TCRdb keeps only in-frame clonotypes and omits some of them. The repertoire holds about 50,000 clones, with around three fifths as singletons. The sequencing here drew on PBMCs, taken after 24 months of ibrutinib treatment. Source of these receptors: a human donor with chronic lymphocytic leukemia.

The chain couples TRBV6-5 to TRBJ2-7; D is possibly TRBD1 (6 bases). The V and J ends lost 5 bases and 3 bases respectively, with 8 bases between them. Germline CDR1 reads MNHEY; CDR2 reads SVGAGI. The CDR3 runs 12 residues. CDR3 in DNA: TGTGCCAGCAGTCAGGGGTTCTACGAGCAGTACTTC. It is translated as CASSQGFYEQYF.

The chain joins TRBV6-6 to TRBJ2-1; no firm D call. Deletions cut 7 bases from V and 3 bases from J, with 10 bases between. Germline-derived CDR1 and CDR2 are MNHNY and SVGAGI (reference sequence). The CDR3 has 13 amino acids. The CDR3 DNA follows: TGTGCCAGCACCGAAGACAACTACAATGAGCAGTTCTTC. Amino acid sequence: CASTEDNYNEQFF.

This clone has more than one count but fewer than ten. The rearrangement links TRBV5-4 to TRBJ2-6, with D perhaps matching TRBD2 (6 bases). The V gene's germline CDR1 is SGHNT and CDR2 YYREEE (reference sequence). This CDR3 comprises 15 residues. The V end was cut by 5 bases, the J end by 4 bases, with 13 bases between. CDR3 amino acids: CASSVAGRGANVLTF. CDR3 nucleotide sequence: TGTGCCAGCAGTGTCGCGGGGCGAGGGGCCAACGTCCTGACTTTC.

This clone was found a few times. This chain's CDR3 is CASSYQGVGANVLTF. Here the CDR3 DNA reads TGTGCCAGCAGCTACCAGGGGGTTGGGGCCAACGTCCTGACTTTC. This chain connects TRBV2 to TRBJ2-6, with 7 bases lining up with TRBD1. Germline V gene data show CDR1 as SNHLY and CDR2 as FYNNEI. V was pared by 6 bases and J by 3 bases, with 5 bases of the junction left unmatched. This CDR3 is 15 amino acids long.

This clone was observed a handful of times. The chain is built from TRBV18 and TRBJ1-3; TRBD1 matches at 10 bases. The germline V gene has CDR1 KGHSH and CDR2 LQKENI. V lost 7 bases, J lost 4 bases, and 10 bases stayed unmatched. This CDR3 region has 16 residues. The CDR3 bases are TGTGCCAGCTTTTTCTTCGACAGGGGGCTAGGAAACACCATATATTTT. It codes for CASFFFDRGLGNTIYF.

The gene calls are TRBV6-1 and TRBJ1-5; tentatively, D is TRBD1 (6 bases). Germline V gene lookup returns CDR1 MNHNS and CDR2 SASEGT. The CDR3 loop spans 13 amino acids. The germline V and J ends were trimmed by 2 bases and 6 bases, with 8 bases remaining between them. The CDR3 DNA reads TGTGCCAGCAGTGAATCAGGGGTTCAGCCCCAGCATTTT. Its protein product is CASSESGVQPQHF.

V usage is TRBV6-1 and J usage is TRBJ1-4; D not certain. The CDR3 is 14 amino acids. Per the germline V gene, CDR1 is MNHNS and CDR2 is SASEGT. V was trimmed by 1 base and J by 7 bases, leaving 10 bases between them. CDR3 bases: TGTGCCAGCAGTGAAGTGAGGGAGGGTGAAAAACTGTTTTTT. Translated, it gives CASSEVREGEKLFF.

V usage is TRBV15 and J usage is TRBJ1-4; 8 bases line up with TRBD1. V lost 4 bases, J lost 7 bases, and 11 bases stayed unmatched. CDR3 length: 16 residues. Germline V gene data show CDR1 as LNHNV and CDR2 as YYDKDF (reference sequence). The CDR3 protein is CATSKGQVTFREKLFF. The CDR3 nucleotides are TGTGCCACCAGCAAGGGACAGGTTACCTTCCGTGAAAAACTGTTTTTT.

The gene calls are TRBV6-5 and TRBJ1-6; tentative D call: TRBD1 (6 bases). V was pared by 0 bases and J by 9 bases, with 15 bases between. In germline, CDR1 is MNHEY, CDR2 SVGAGI. The CDR3 is 16 amino acids. The CDR3 DNA follows: TGTGCCAGCAGTTACTCAGGGACATTGGGGGGTTCACCCCTCCACTTT. Its translation is CASSYSGTLGGSPLHF.

The rearrangement links TRBV5-1 to TRBJ2-7; D not resolved. The germline V and J ends were trimmed by 0 bases and 4 bases, with 5 bases remaining between them. The CDR3 runs 12 residues. Germline CDR1 reads SGHRS; CDR2 reads YFSETQ. CDR3 residues: CASSLDGYEQYF. Here the CDR3 DNA reads TGCGCCAGCAGCTTGGATGGGTACGAGCAGTACTTC.

The rearrangement links TRBV6-1 to TRBJ1-5, with D tentatively TRBD1 (5 bases). The CDR3 is 13 residues long. V lost 8 bases, J lost 5 bases, and 13 bases lay in between. Germline assignment: CDR1 MNHNS and CDR2 SASEGT. The CDR3 nucleotides are TGTGCCAGCGTGGCGACAGCCGATCAGCCCCAGCATTTT. The encoded protein is CASVATADQPQHF.

The V gene is TRBV2, the J gene TRBJ2-3; 11 nucleotides agree with TRBD2. Unmatched junction bases numbered 8, after V lost 4 bases and J lost 2 bases. Germline values: CDR1 SNHLY, CDR2 FYNNEI. The length of the CDR3 is 17 residues. The CDR3 region is CASSGPGLAVITDTQYF. The CDR3, as DNA: TGTGCCAGCAGTGGGCCGGGACTAGCGGTTATCACAGATACGCAGTATTTT.

This clone came up a few times. The chain carries TRBV14 and TRBJ2-7; 8 nucleotides match TRBD1. This CDR3 spans 15 amino acids. V lost 4 bases, J lost 3 bases, and 8 bases stayed unmatched. The germline gives CDR1 SGHDN, CDR2 FVKESK. The CDR3 region has the DNA TGTGCCAGCAGCCCAGGGACAGGTTGGTTCTACGAGCAGTACTTC. It translates to CASSPGTGWFYEQYF.

This clone has more than one count but fewer than ten. The V and J genes are TRBV6-5 and TRBJ1-6; D gene uncertain. This CDR3 spans 12 amino acids. Germline V gene sequence: CDR1 MNHEY, CDR2 SVGAGI. V lost 3 bases and J lost 10, with 7 bases in between. CDR3 coding DNA: TGTGCCAGCAGTTATCCGAACTCACCCCTCCACTTT. This gives the protein CASSYPNSPLHF.

This chain joins TRBV6-1 and TRBJ1-6; 8 bases map to TRBD1. The germline gives CDR1 MNHNS, CDR2 SASEGT. J was trimmed by 7 bases and V by 11 bases; bases with no gene match: 7. The CDR3 has 13 residues. The CDR3 sequence: CASRGTGNSPLHF. The CDR3 DNA reads as TGTGCCTCCAGGGGGACAGGCAATTCACCCCTCCACTTT.

This clone was recorded only once. The CDR3 here is CASSLDRLAGGSYNEQFF. The CDR3 bases are TGTGCCAGCAGCTTAGATCGACTAGCGGGGGGATCATACAATGAGCAGTTCTTC. This chain connects TRBV7-8 to TRBJ2-1, with 13 bases identical to TRBD2. This CDR3 region has 18 residues. Germline CDR1 and CDR2: SGHVS and FQNEAQ. The V and J ends lost 1 base and 4 bases, in that order; junction bases with no gene match: 7. Combining the CDR3 with reference TRBV7-8 and TRBJ2-1 gives the whole variable domain GAGVSQSPRYKVAKRGQDVALRCDPISGHVSLFWYQQALGQGPEFLTYFQNEAQLDKSGLPSDRFFAERPEGSVSTLKIQRTQQEDSAVYLCASSLDRLAGGSYNEQFFGPGTRLTVL.

The V gene is TRBV7-2, the J gene TRBJ2-5, with 8 nucleotides matching TRBD1. V lost 3 bases, J lost 7 bases, and 4 bases stayed unmatched. This CDR3 is built from 13 residues. The V gene's germline CDR1 is SGHTA and CDR2 FQGNSA. This CDR3 reads CASSFTTGGTQYF. The CDR3 bases are TGTGCCAGCAGCTTCACTACAGGGGGGACCCAGTACTTC.

The rearrangement uses TRBV6-1 and TRBJ2-4; 8 nucleotides agree with TRBD2. The V and J ends lost 2 bases and 10 bases, in that order; junction bases with no gene match: 10. CDR1 and CDR2 from the germline V gene are MNHNS and SASEGT. This CDR3 has 15 amino acids. The CDR3 DNA reads as TGTGCCAGCAGTGAACCGCGGGGGGATGGGAGGATTCAGTACTTC. It translates to CASSEPRGDGRIQYF.

The chain employs TRBV11-1 and TRBJ2-7; D assignment may be TRBD1 or TRBD2 (7 bases each). CDR1 and CDR2 (germline): SGHAT, FQDESV (reference sequence). V was pared by 5 bases and J by 1 base, with 15 bases between. This CDR3 has 15 amino acids. CDR3 in DNA: TGTGCCAGCAGCCCCAGGGGGGGGGCTTCCTACGAGCAGTACTTC. Translating gives CASSPRGGASYEQYF. Combining the CDR3 with reference TRBV11-1 and TRBJ2-7 gives the whole variable domain EAEVAQSPRYKITEKSQAVAFWCDPISGHATLYWYRQILGQGPELLVQFQDESVVDDSQLPKDRFSAERLKGVDSTLKIQPAELGDSAMYLCASSPRGGASYEQYFGPGTRLTVT.

This chain links TRBV19 with TRBJ1-3; D gene ambiguous. There are 15 residues in the CDR3. Per germline, CDR1 LNHDA and CDR2 SQIVND (reference sequence). The V end was cut by 5 bases, the J end by 0 bases, with 11 bases between. DNA of the CDR3: TGTGCCAGTAGTTTCGGACGGAGCTCTGGAAACACCATATATTTT. This translates into CASSFGRSSGNTIYF. Supplemented by reference TRBV19 and TRBJ1-3, the full variable domain reads DGGITQSPKYLFRKEGQNVTLSCEQNLNHDAMYWYRQDPGQGLRLIYYSQIVNDFQKGDIAEGYSVSREKKESFPLTVTSAQKNPTAFYLCASSFGRSSGNTIYFGEGSWLTVV.

V gene TRBV23-1 combines with J gene TRBJ2-7; D ambiguous. TRBV23-1 carries the ORF label, with uncertain function. The CDR3 runs 15 residues. V was shortened by 3 bases and J by 6 bases, with 18 bases between the two germline ends. CDR3 DNA sequence: TGCGCCAGCAGTCACCAGCCTTCGACCGCGACCGAGCAGTACTTC. This codes for CASSHQPSTATEQYF.

The table lists this clone with a few counts. The CDR3 DNA sequence: TGTGCCAGTAGTAGGGACCCCCCCAGGGGCGAGCAGTACTTC. This translates into CASSRDPPRGEQYF. This chain links TRBV19 with TRBJ2-7; possible D gene TRBD1, 6 bases. This CDR3 spans 14 amino acids. V lost 4 bases and J lost 6, with 16 bases in between. Germline CDR1 and CDR2: LNHDA and SQIVND (reference sequence).

This clone was recorded only once. The chain carries TRBV11-3 and TRBJ2-7, with a tentative D call TRBD2 (5 bases). The germline gives CDR1 SGHNT, CDR2 YENEEA. The CDR3 has 13 amino acids. The V gene lost 5 bases and the J gene lost 7 bases, with 15 bases spanning the gap. The CDR3 protein is CASSNHLPGEQYF. The DNA of the CDR3 is TGTGCCAGCAGCAATCATCTTCCGGGGGAGCAGTACTTC.

The chain joins TRBV19 to TRBJ2-6; no clear D gene. Deletions cut 9 bases from V and 4 bases from J, with 16 bases between. This CDR3 is built from 15 residues. CDR1 is LNHDA, CDR2 SQIVND, per germline (reference sequence). The CDR3, as DNA: TGTGCCAGCAACCCCTGGGGTATCGGGGCCAACGTCCTGACTTTC. Translation: CASNPWGIGANVLTF. Based on the CDR3 plus reference TRBV19 and TRBJ2-6, the full variable domain is DGGITQSPKYLFRKEGQNVTLSCEQNLNHDAMYWYRQDPGQGLRLIYYSQIVNDFQKGDIAEGYSVSREKKESFPLTVTSAQKNPTAFYLCASNPWGIGANVLTFGAGSRLTVL.

The CDR3, as DNA: TGCGCCAGCAGTGGAAGCGTAGGCCGGTACAATGAGCAGTTCTTC. Translated: CASSGSVGRYNEQFF. The chain uses TRBV10-2 and TRBJ2-1; D gene ambiguous. Germline CDR1 is WSHSY and CDR2 is SAAADI. This CDR3 contains 15 residues. V was cut by 4 bases and J by 4 bases, with 14 bases left in between.